Below are 2 T cell receptor beta chains sequenced from a single sample in a study of technical replicates of blood from a few donors. Method: immunoSEQ multiplex PCR; TCRdb's copy keeps in-frame clones and lacks some. The sample has 60,000 to 90,000 clones; approximately 96% are singletons. Sequencing was performed on T cells isolated from PBMCs. These receptors came from a human donor in good health.

This chain connects TRBV30 to TRBJ1-6; D remains ambiguous. CDR1 and CDR2 from the germline V gene are GTSNPN and SVGIG (reference sequence). The CDR3 has 13 amino acids. Trimming removed 8 bases from V and 7 bases from J, with 15 bases in between. This chain's CDR3 is CAGEHSGNSPLHF. The CDR3 bases are TGTGCCGGAGAGCATTCGGGGAATTCACCCCTCCACTTT.

The V and J genes are TRBV5-4 and TRBJ2-3; 8 bases are shared with TRBD1. Losses at the gene ends were 0 bases for V and 2 bases for J; bases not matched to a gene: 8. Germline-derived CDR1 and CDR2 are SGHNT and YYREEE (reference sequence). CDR3 length equals 17 residues. The CDR3 region has the DNA TGTGCCAGCAGCTTGGGAAGGGACAGGCCGATCACAGATACGCAGTATTTT. This sequence encodes CASSLGRDRPITDTQYF.